One and the same sample provided the 21 T cell receptor beta chains below, sequenced in a study of OX40 agonist ivuxolimab in advanced cancers. Generated by immunoSEQ multiplex PCR, the TCRdb table keeps only in-frame clones and is missing some. The data show around 80,000 clones, with about nine tenths seen just once and around 0.7% held by the top ten. The sample here was CD4+ or CD8+ T cells sorted from blood, taken in a trial of the OX40 agonist ivuxolimab. Receptors originate from an adult with an advanced solid tumor such as melanoma, head and neck, liver or kidney cancer.

This chain links TRBV10-1 with TRBJ1-5; D gene unclear. The V and J ends lost 10 bases and 1 base respectively, with 11 bases between them. The CDR3 is 13 residues long. CDR1 and CDR2 from the germline V gene are WNHNN and SYGVQD (reference sequence). The CDR3 DNA reads as TGCGCCACCTCGGTGGGGAGCAATCAGCCCCAGCATTTT. This translates into CATSVGSNQPQHF.

This chain uses TRBV5-1 with TRBJ2-5, with D possibly matching TRBD2 (6 bases). The CDR3 has 14 residues. Germline loops: CDR1 SGHRS, CDR2 YFSETQ. Trimming pared 5 bases from V and 0 bases from J, leaving 11 bases between. CDR3: CASREGPYQETQYF. CDR3 in DNA: TGCGCCAGCAGGGAGGGACCTTACCAAGAGACCCAGTACTTC.

This clone appeared once. This rearrangement joins TRBV13 to TRBJ2-5; the match to TRBD2 covers 13 bases. Trimming cost V 2 bases and J 6 bases; bases outside gene matches: 3. Germline V gene lookup returns CDR1 PRHDT and CDR2 FYEKMQ (reference sequence). CDR3 length: 15 residues. The CDR3 loop reads CASSLTSGGAKTQYF. The CDR3, as DNA: TGTGCCAGCAGCTTAACTAGCGGGGGGGCAAAGACCCAGTACTTC.

This chain uses TRBV9 with TRBJ2-1; D ambiguous. V lost 4 bases and J 5 bases, leaving 16 bases between the germline ends. The CDR3 loop spans 15 amino acids. The germline gives CDR1 SGDLS, CDR2 YYNGEE. The CDR3 sequence: CASSPQLQMNNEQFF. The CDR3 nucleotides are TGTGCCAGCAGCCCCCAGCTCCAAATGAACAATGAGCAGTTCTTC.

The chain couples TRBV10-1 to TRBJ2-1; 9 bases are a match to TRBD1. The CDR3 is 13 residues long. Germline lookup yields CDR1 WNHNN and CDR2 SYGVQD (reference sequence). Trimming removed 4 bases from V and 10 bases from J; junction bases left unmatched: 5. For the CDR3, the DNA is TGCGCCAGCAGTGGGAACAGGGGGCGCGAGCAGTTCTTC. Translating gives CASSGNRGREQFF.

V usage is TRBV4-1 and J usage is TRBJ2-5, with TRBD2 matching over 11 bases. The better agreement between TRBJ2-7 and the DNA end casts doubt on the J call. The CDR3 is 15 amino acids. Germline CDR1 and CDR2: MGHRA and YSYEKL. The CDR3 region has the DNA TGCGCCAGCAGCCATCTACTAGCGGGAGTGGACGAGCAGTACTTC. Amino acids: CASSHLLAGVDEQYF.

V usage is TRBV19 and J usage is TRBJ2-1; TRBD2 aligns across 9 bases. The CDR3 is 16 residues long. Germline trimming cut 6 bases from V and 2 bases from J; bases unmatched to any gene: 8. The V gene's germline CDR1 is LNHDA and CDR2 SQIVND (reference sequence). Here the CDR3 reads CASSAGGGRAYNEQFF. CDR3 bases: TGTGCCAGTAGCGCCGGTGGCGGGAGGGCCTACAATGAGCAGTTCTTC.

The chain has TRBV30 and TRBJ1-2, with TRBD1 matching over 10 bases. The CDR3 spans 15 residues. V was pared by 1 base and J by 8 bases, with 10 bases of the junction left unmatched. Germline V CDR1 and CDR2: GTSNPN, SVGIG (reference sequence). CDR3 sequence (DNA): TGTGCCTGGAGTGCAACCGGGACAGGGGTCGGGGGCTACACCTTC. The encoded protein is CAWSATGTGVGGYTF.

This clone has more than one count but fewer than ten. V and J are TRBV18 and TRBJ1-2; 7 nucleotides match TRBD1. Germline V gene lookup returns CDR1 KGHSH and CDR2 LQKENI. Unmatched junction bases numbered 13, after V lost 3 bases and J lost 6 bases. The CDR3 consists of 16 residues. The CDR3 reads CASSPLPDRVVNGYTF. CDR3 sequence (DNA): TGTGCCAGCTCACCCCTCCCAGACAGGGTAGTCAATGGCTACACCTTC.

The chain carries TRBV28 and TRBJ1-1, with TRBD1 identical over 9 bases. CDR1 and CDR2 (germline): MDHEN, SYDVKM. The CDR3 loop spans 15 amino acids. Unmatched junction bases numbered 3, after V lost 2 bases and J lost 2 bases. CDR3: CASSLNRGRNTEAFF. Written as DNA, the CDR3 is TGTGCCAGCAGTTTAAACAGGGGGCGTAACACTGAAGCTTTCTTT. Supplemented by reference TRBV28 and TRBJ1-1, the full variable domain reads DVKVTQSSRYLVKRTGEKVFLECVQDMDHENMFWYRQDPGLGLRLIYFSYDVKMKEKGDIPEGYSVSREKKERFSLILESASTNQTSMYLCASSLNRGRNTEAFFGQGTRLTVV.

V gene TRBV6-6 combines with J gene TRBJ1-1; D unclear. The CDR3 totals 16 residues. The V gene lost 2 bases and the J gene lost 1 base, with 14 bases spanning the gap. Germline values: CDR1 MNHNY, CDR2 SVGAGI (reference sequence). The CDR3 loop reads CASSYRPLPSNTEAFF. Written as DNA, the CDR3 is TGTGCCAGCAGTTACCGCCCTCTCCCTTCGAACACTGAAGCTTTCTTT.

This clone was observed a single time. This rearrangement joins TRBV5-1 to TRBJ2-5; 12 bases are a match to TRBD2. Germline V CDR1 and CDR2: SGHRS, YFSETQ. This CDR3 contains 18 residues. V trimming: 4 bases; J trimming: 2 bases; junction bases outside the gene matches: 12. CDR3 loop: CASSQDPLAGGEQETQYF. CDR3 nucleotide sequence: TGCGCCAGCAGCCAAGACCCACTAGCGGGAGGTGAACAAGAGACCCAGTACTTC.

The J gene is TRBJ2-1, the V gene TRBV19, with D possibly being TRBD2 (5 bases). Germline V gene data show CDR1 as LNHDA and CDR2 as SQIVND (reference sequence). V was clipped by 2 bases and J by 0 bases, with 5 bases between them. This CDR3 contains 14 residues. The CDR3 bases are TGTGCCAGTAGTATAAGCGGCTCCTACAATGAGCAGTTCTTC. Its translation: CASSISGSYNEQFF.

The sample holds a few counts of this clone. The genes are TRBV2 and TRBJ1-4, with D unclear. CDR1 is SNHLY and CDR2 is FYNNEI in the germline V gene. The V gene lost 4 bases and the J gene lost 4 bases, with 10 bases spanning the gap. The CDR3 consists of 14 residues. The CDR3 spells CASSGPPSNEKLFF. The CDR3 DNA sequence: TGTGCCAGCAGTGGTCCGCCCAGTAATGAAAAACTGTTTTTT.

The rearrangement uses TRBV18 and TRBJ1-2, with TRBD1 matching 12 bases. V was clipped by 4 bases and J by 7 bases; unmatched bases: 10. Germline CDR1 KGHSH, CDR2 LQKENI. The CDR3 consists of 16 residues. The CDR3 is CASSRAGTGGSGGYTF. CDR3 nucleotide sequence: TGTGCCAGCTCACGCGCCGGGACAGGGGGCTCTGGTGGCTACACCTTC.

The rearrangement joins TRBV5-1 to TRBJ1-4; D unresolved. From germline, CDR1 is SGHRS and CDR2 YFSETQ. The CDR3 is 14 amino acids. V lost 0 bases to trimming and J lost 4 bases, with 7 bases between them. The CDR3 nucleotides read TGCGCCAGCAGCTTGGGGCTCGTTAATGAAAAACTGTTTTTT. Its translation: CASSLGLVNEKLFF.

The chain has TRBV6-5 and TRBJ1-3, with D maybe TRBD1 (5 bases). Germline V gene sequence: CDR1 MNHEY, CDR2 SVGAGI. This CDR3 region has 14 residues. Between the trimmed V and J ends, which lost 5 bases and 0 bases, there was a span of 8 bases. CDR3 sequence reads: CASSPGGSGNTIYF. CDR3 nucleotide sequence: TGTGCCAGCAGTCCCGGGGGCTCTGGAAACACCATATATTTT.

The chain couples TRBV7-9 to TRBJ2-7; D not resolved. CDR1 and CDR2 from the germline V gene are SEHNR and FQNEAQ (reference sequence). V was cut by 5 bases and J by 0 bases, with 11 bases left in between. CDR3 size: 14 residues. CDR3 region: CASSPGGVSYEQYF. In nucleotides, the CDR3 is TGTGCCAGCAGCCCAGGTGGGGTCTCCTACGAGCAGTACTTC.

The chain carries TRBV5-1 and TRBJ2-7; 7 positions agree with TRBD2. CDR3 length: 15 residues. The ends lost 0 bases at V and 0 bases at J; junction bases unmatched: 3. CDR1 and CDR2 (germline): SGHRS, YFSETQ. Here the CDR3 reads CASSLGASGSYEQYF. CDR3 DNA: TGCGCCAGCAGCTTGGGGGCTAGCGGCTCCTACGAGCAGTACTTC.

The CDR3 DNA reads as TGTGCTAGCGGGGAGGTCTACGAGCAGTACTTC. The encoded protein is CASGEVYEQYF. V usage is TRBV12-5 and J usage is TRBJ2-7; weak D call: TRBD2 (6 bases). V shed 9 bases and J shed 3 bases, with 9 bases lying between them. The CDR3 consists of 11 residues. CDR1 is LGHNT, CDR2 FRNRAP, per germline.

The chain combines TRBV10-3 with TRBJ1-1; D remains ambiguous. The germline V gene encodes CDR1 ENHRY and CDR2 SYGVKD. CDR3 length equals 14 residues. V shed 5 bases and J shed 6 bases, with 16 bases lying between them. CDR3 amino acids: CAISSGVERAEAFF. The CDR3 DNA follows: TGTGCCATCAGTTCCGGGGTGGAGCGCGCTGAAGCTTTCTTT.